The rows below give T cell receptor beta chains drawn from one sample of a study of Graves' ophthalmopathy and Graves' hyperthyroidism. TCRdb reprocessed the multiplex PCR reads via MiXCR and lists one record per CDR3 protein. In the table there are 200,000 to 250,000 distinct CDR3 sequences, around 42% of which are singletons. The sample consisted of peripheral blood. The receptor source for this set is an adult man with Graves' ophthalmopathy. The CDR3 runs from the conserved cysteine through the conserved F or W. D genes are given only for firm matches. Some rows mark clone size as missing; the rest say once, few, many or name a class of expanded clone.

d_call,clone_size,v_call,j_call,cdr3_nt,cdr3_aa
TRBD2,once,TRBV7-9,TRBJ2-5,TGTGCCAGCAGCACGGGACTAGCGATTGAGGCCCAGTACTTC,CASSTGLAIEAQYF
.,few,TRBV28,TRBJ2-7,TGTGCCAGCAGTGATGCCGGCGAGCAGTACTTC,CASSDAGEQYF
TRBD1,.,TRBV10-2,TRBJ1-6,TGCGCCAGCACTACCAGGGGGCAGAATTCACCCCTCCACTTT,CASTTRGQNSPLHF
TRBD2,.,TRBV15,TRBJ2-5,TGTGCCACCAGCAAGAAGCGGGGGGGCCCAGAGACCCAGTACTTC,CATSKKRGGPETQYF
.,.,TRBV5-1,TRBJ2-2,TGCGCCAGCAGTTTCCGCGGTCGAGGACCATCCGGGGAGCTGTTTTTT,CASSFRGRGPSGELFF
.,.,TRBV19,TRBJ1-1,TGTGCCAGCAGTGTGAGGAACACTGAAGCTTTCTTT,CASSVRNTEAFF
.,once,TRBV19,TRBJ2-7,TGTGCCAGTAGTATAGTAAACAGGGACCGGGGCGAGCAGTACTTC,CASSIVNRDRGEQYF
TRBD1,few,TRBV20-1,TRBJ1-5,TGCAGTGCTAGACGACAGGGGGCTTACAATCAGCCCCAGCATTTT,CSARRQGAYNQPQHF
.,.,TRBV7-9,TRBJ1-2,TGTGCCAGCAGCTTAGGGCGGCGAAACTATGGCTACACCTTC,CASSLGRRNYGYTF
TRBD1,few,TRBV3-1,TRBJ1-4,TGTGCCAGCAGTGACAGGGGAGAACATGAAAAACTGTTTTTT,CASSDRGEHEKLFF
.,.,TRBV4-3,TRBJ2-2,TGCGCCAGCAGCCAACGCGAGAACACCGGGGAGCTGTTTTTT,CASSQRENTGELFF
.,few,TRBV20-1,TRBJ1-2,TGCAGTGCTAGTGACCCTGGACCCCCCAACTATGGCTACACCTTC,CSASDPGPPNYGYTF
.,.,TRBV7-2,TRBJ1-2,TGTGCCAGCAGCCACGGGATACAGGGCGACTATGGCTACACCTTC,CASSHGIQGDYGYTF
.,few,TRBV7-6,TRBJ2-7,TGTGCCAGCAGCTTAGGAGGCAGTGGATCACGATGGGCCGAGCAGTACTTC,CASSLGGSGSRWAEQYF
.,few,TRBV20-1,TRBJ1-2,TGCAGTGCTAGTCGTCCGAGGGACGGCGGCTACACCTTC,CSASRPRDGGYTF
TRBD2,.,TRBV5-1,TRBJ2-2,TGCGCCAGCAGCTTGTCACTAGCGGGAAACACCGGGGAGCTGTTTTTT,CASSLSLAGNTGELFF
.,.,TRBV10-1,TRBJ2-5,TGCGCCAGCAGTGATGGGACGGGTGAGACCCAGTACTTC,CASSDGTGETQYF
.,few,TRBV7-9,TRBJ2-6,TGTGCCAGCAGCTTAGGACAGGTTAACCACCTCTCTGGGGCCAACGTCCTGACTTTC,CASSLGQVNHLSGANVLTF
TRBD1,few,TRBV27,TRBJ1-6,TGTGCCAGCAGTCCGGGACAGGGTTATAATTCACCCCTCCACTTT,CASSPGQGYNSPLHF
.,.,TRBV10-2,TRBJ2-3,TGCGCCAGCAGCCCCGCCTTTGTTACGCAGTATTTT,CASSPAFVTQYF
TRBD1,.,TRBV29-1,TRBJ1-2,TGCAGCGTTGACGAGACAGGGAGAAGGGGCTATGGCTACACCTTC,CSVDETGRRGYGYTF
TRBD1,few,TRBV20-1,TRBJ2-5,TGCAGTGCTAGAGAGACGGGACAGGGGGCAGGGACCCAGTACTTC,CSARETGQGAGTQYF